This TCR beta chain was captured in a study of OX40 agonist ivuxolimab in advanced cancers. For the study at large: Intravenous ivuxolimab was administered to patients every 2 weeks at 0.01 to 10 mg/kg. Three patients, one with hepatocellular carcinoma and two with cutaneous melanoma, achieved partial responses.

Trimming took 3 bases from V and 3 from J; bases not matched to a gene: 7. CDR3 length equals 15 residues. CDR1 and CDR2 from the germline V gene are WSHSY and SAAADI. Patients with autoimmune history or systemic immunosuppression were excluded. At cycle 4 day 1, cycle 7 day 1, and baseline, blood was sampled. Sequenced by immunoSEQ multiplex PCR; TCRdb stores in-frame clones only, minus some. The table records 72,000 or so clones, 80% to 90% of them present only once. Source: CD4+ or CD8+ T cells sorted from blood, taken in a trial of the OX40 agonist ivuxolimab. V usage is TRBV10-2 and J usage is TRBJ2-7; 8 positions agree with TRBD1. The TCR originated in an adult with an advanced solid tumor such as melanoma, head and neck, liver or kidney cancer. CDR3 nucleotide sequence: TGCGCCAGCAGTGAAGTTAACAGGGGGATCTACGAGCAGTACTTC. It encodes CASSEVNRGIYEQYF.